The clone carrying this T cell receptor (beta chain) was seen a single time. The record originates from a study of blood T cells in healthy people across ages. Combining a sample-barcoded 5' primer with a J-beta primer mix, a second PCR ran for 7 to 11 cycles. TCRdb called the 5' RACE reads again in MiXCR, with one record for every CDR3 protein. Here the sample spans about 2 million distinct CDR3 sequences, around half being singletons. Sequencing was done on a sample of blood. The source of this sequence is a woman aged 40 to 49 in good health.

CDR3 coding DNA: TGTGCCAGCAGTCATACTAGAGCTACGCAGTATTTT. Translated, it gives CASSHTRATQYF. V usage is TRBV6-5 and J usage is TRBJ2-3; maybe TRBD2 (5 bases). Looked up from germline, CDR1 is MNHEY and CDR2 is SVGAGI. Trimming left V 5 bases short and J 8 bases short, with 11 bases between. The CDR3 extends over 12 amino acids.